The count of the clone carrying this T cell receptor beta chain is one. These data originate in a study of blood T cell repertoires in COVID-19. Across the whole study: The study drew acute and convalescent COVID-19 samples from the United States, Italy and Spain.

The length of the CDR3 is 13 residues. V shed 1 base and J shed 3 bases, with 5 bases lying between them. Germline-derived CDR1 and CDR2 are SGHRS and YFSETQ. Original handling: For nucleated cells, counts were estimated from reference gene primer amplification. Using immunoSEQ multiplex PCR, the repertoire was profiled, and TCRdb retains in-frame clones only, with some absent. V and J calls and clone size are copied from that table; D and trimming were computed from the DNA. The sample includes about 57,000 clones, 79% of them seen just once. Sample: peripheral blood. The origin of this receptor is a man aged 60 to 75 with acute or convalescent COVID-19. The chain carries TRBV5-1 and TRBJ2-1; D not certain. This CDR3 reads CASSLNSYNEQFF. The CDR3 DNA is TGCGCCAGCAGCTTGAACAGCTACAATGAGCAGTTCTTC.